This T cell receptor (beta chain) derives from a study of vaccination and CD4 T cells after COVID-19. Whole-study results and caveats: No early post-infection timepoints were studied, and convalescent patients studied were relatively few.

Sample treatment: 10-day PBMC culture with coronavirus spike peptide pools or control peptides (ViraFEST assay). A remark on this clonotype: Its specificity is unknown.

Germline V gives CDR1 DFQATT, CDR2 SNEGSKA (reference sequence). Trimming at V came to 7 bases and at J to 5 bases, leaving 15 bases not matched to a gene. The CDR3 loop spans 15 amino acids. Once obtained from cultured CD4+ T cells, the DNA was sequenced using the Oncomine TCR Beta short-read assay. The template was genomic DNA from cultured CD4+ T cells. TCRdb re-analysed the PCR reads in MiXCR, keeping a single row per CDR3 protein. The sample has more than 15,000 distinct CDR3 sequences; about 42% are singletons. Sequenced material: CD4+ T cells from blood, cultured in vitro, taken before SARS-CoV-2 vaccination. This sequence joins TRBV20-1 and TRBJ1-1; TRBD1 aligns across 8 bases. This clonotype was obtained from a human donor who had recovered from COVID-19. The CDR3 here is CSVASMDRVGTEAFF. In nucleotides, the CDR3 is TGCAGTGTTGCCTCCATGGACAGGGTAGGGACTGAAGCTTTCTTT.